This TCR beta chain was captured in a study of CD8 T cells in Susac syndrome. Random hexamers were used to reverse transcribe the RNA input (about 0.45 to 1 ug). immunoSEQ multiplex PCR amplified TCR beta CDR3 across 54 Vbeta, 13 Jbeta. Via MiXCR, TCRdb re-called the immunoSEQ multiplex PCR reads, giving one row per CDR3 protein. In the table there are about 250,000 distinct CDR3 sequences, 85% to 95% of which are singletons. CDR3 length: 17 amino acids. Losses at the gene ends were 0 bases for V and 2 bases for J; bases not matched to a gene: 5. Germline V gene lookup returns CDR1 SGHTS and CDR2 YDEGEE. Sequencing of TCR beta was performed on blood CD8+ T cells and on blood CD4+ T cells. Negative isolation yielded CD4+ and CD8+ T cells, and FACS enriched TEMRA cells.

The chain uses TRBV5-8 and TRBJ1-5, with 10 bases fitting TRBD1. Sequenced input: CD4+ T cells from PBMCs. This receptor was taken from a human donor with multiple sclerosis. The CDR3 DNA follows: TGTGCCAGCAGCTTGGGACAGGGGGCGATTGGCAATCAGCCCCAGCATTTT. It is translated as CASSLGQGAIGNQPQHF.